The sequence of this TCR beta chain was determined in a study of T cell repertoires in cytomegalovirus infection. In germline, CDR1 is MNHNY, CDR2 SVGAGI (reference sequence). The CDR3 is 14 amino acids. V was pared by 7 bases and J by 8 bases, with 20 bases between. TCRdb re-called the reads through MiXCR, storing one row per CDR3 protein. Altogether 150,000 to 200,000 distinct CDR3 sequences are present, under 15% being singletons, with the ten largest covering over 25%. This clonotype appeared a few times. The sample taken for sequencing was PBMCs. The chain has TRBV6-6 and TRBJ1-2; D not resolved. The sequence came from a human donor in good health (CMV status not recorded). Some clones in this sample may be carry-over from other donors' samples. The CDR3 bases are TGTGCCAGCACTCTAGCGGGCAACCCCCGAGGCTACACCTTC. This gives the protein CASTLAGNPRGYTF.